One and the same sample provided the 16 T cell receptor beta chains below, sequenced in a study of regulatory T cells in long-lasting Graves disease. As to time point: newly diagnosed GD, antithyroid drugs for less than 3 months. Construction of the TCR library relied on RNA isolated from PBMCs. Both iRepertoire HTBI primers and Arm-PCR of CDR3 regions were used to build the TCR beta libraries. TCRdb analysed the multiplex PCR reads with MiXCR anew, one entry per CDR3 protein. The table has approximately 490,000 distinct CDR3 sequences, 16% seen once; the top ten hold 12%. This same sample was also taken into another study, of T cells in Graves' hyperthyroidism and ophthalmopathy.

Sequences were derived from peripheral blood mononuclear cells (PBMCs), sampled at new diagnosis, from a patient treated with antithyroid drugs. Source of these receptors: a middle-aged man with Graves disease.

Regarding this clonotype: A read error is likely here: a far larger clone is one base away. The chain employs TRBV7-2 and TRBJ2-3, with TRBD2 matching over 11 bases. Per the germline V gene, CDR1 is SGHTA and CDR2 is FQGNSA. The junction had 10 bases not matched to a gene; V was cut back by 4 bases and J by 4 bases. This CDR3 is 17 amino acids long. CDR3 residues: CASSSRGLAVTADTQYF. The DNA of the CDR3 is TGTGCCAGCAGCTCGAGGGGACTAGCGGTTACCGCAGATACGCAGTATTTT.

The chain links TRBV7-6 to TRBJ1-2; the match to TRBD1 covers 8 bases. Trimming took 5 bases from V and 2 from J; bases not matched to a gene: 7. From germline, CDR1 is SGHVS and CDR2 FNYEAQ. The CDR3 extends over 15 amino acids. CDR3 DNA: TGTGCCAGCAGCCCCAGACAGGGGATAAACTATGGCTACACCTTC. It encodes CASSPRQGINYGYTF.

This clonotype was counted many times. This chain links TRBV2 with TRBJ1-1; TRBD1 agrees at 11 bases. V lost 5 bases to trimming and J lost 5 bases; unmatched junction nucleotides: 4. This CDR3 is built from 14 residues. Germline CDR1 is SNHLY and CDR2 is FYNNEI. CDR3 sequence: CASSTGTGGTEAFF. In DNA form, the CDR3 reads TGTGCCAGCAGTACCGGGACAGGGGGAACTGAAGCTTTCTTT.

This clonotype was detected many times. This chain links TRBV30 with TRBJ2-1; D is ambiguous. Trimming pared 5 bases from V and 1 base from J, leaving 9 bases between. CDR1 and CDR2 from the germline V gene are GTSNPN and SVGIG (reference sequence). The CDR3 is 13 amino acids. The CDR3 sequence is CAWAPQSYNEQFF. The CDR3 nucleotides are TGTGCCTGGGCCCCCCAGTCCTACAATGAGCAGTTCTTC. The variable domain in full, completed from reference TRBV30 and TRBJ2-1, reads SQTIHQWPATLVQPVGSPLSLECTVEGTSNPNLYWYRQAAGRGLQLLFYSVGIGQISSEVPQNLSASRPQDRQFILSSKKLLLSDSGFYLCAWAPQSYNEQFFGPGTRLTVL.

The chain carries TRBV7-9 and TRBJ2-6; D is perhaps TRBD1 or TRBD2 (5 bases each). The germline gives CDR1 SEHNR, CDR2 FQNEAQ (reference sequence). Trimming stripped 4 bases from V and 4 bases from J, with 11 bases between. This CDR3 is 15 amino acids long. The DNA for the CDR3 is TGTGCCAGCAGCTACGAGGGGCTAGGGGCCAACGTCCTGACTTTC. This gives the protein CASSYEGLGANVLTF.

Turning to this clonotype: Because it lacks the conserved phenylalanine or tryptophan at the end, this CDR3 is likely a read error. It is unclear where the CDR3 begins or ends on the DNA, so no DNA is shown, and the CDR3 is as TCRdb lists it. The chain is built from TRBV6-2 or TRBV6-3 and TRBJ2-7; the table names TRBD2, a call not compared with the DNA. Germline V gene sequence: CDR1 MNHEY, CDR2 SVGEGT. The CDR3 length is 8 residues, termini included. The chain's CDR3 is CASSYIAG.

The chain is built from TRBV4-1 and TRBJ1-1; D not resolved. The V and J ends lost 0 bases and 5 bases respectively, with 7 bases between them. The CDR3 length is 13 residues. The germline gives CDR1 MGHRA, CDR2 YSYEKL. CDR3 nucleotides: TGCGCCAGCAGCCAAGATATTAGAACTGAAGCTTTCTTT. This gives the protein CASSQDIRTEAFF.

This clonotype was picked up many times. The chain couples TRBV12-3 or TRBV12-4 to TRBJ1-6; D ambiguous. Trimming pared 0 bases from V and 15 bases from J, leaving 9 bases between. This CDR3 has 12 amino acids. The CDR3 DNA is TGTGCCAGCAGTTTAGCTGGAGGGCTCCTCCACTTT. Amino acids: CASSLAGGLLHF.

In the case of this clonotype: Just one base apart from a much larger clone, this may be a read error. The rearrangement joins TRBV11-2 to TRBJ2-7; 7 bases are shared with TRBD2. The germline CDR1 and CDR2 sequences are SGHAT and FQNNGV. The CDR3 is 18 residues long. V shed 3 bases and J 7 bases; nucleotides not matched to a gene: 21. CDR3 sequence: CASSLQTDIWRENNEQYF. The CDR3 DNA reads as TGTGCCAGCAGCTTGCAGACGGATATTTGGCGGGAGAACAATGAGCAGTACTTC.

In this sample, this clonotype turned up many times. CDR3 coding DNA: TGTGCCAGCAGCCTAGCGGGGCTGCCCAACGAGCAGTACTTC. Its protein is CASSLAGLPNEQYF. V usage is TRBV3-1 and J usage is TRBJ2-7; 8 nucleotides match TRBD2. There are 14 residues in the CDR3. Germline V gives CDR1 LGHDT, CDR2 YNNKEL (reference sequence). V was pared by 4 bases and J by 5 bases, with 7 bases of the junction left unmatched.

The rearrangement uses TRBV6-9 and TRBJ1-3; D unclear. This CDR3 contains 15 residues. The ends were cut back, 3 bases at V and 6 bases at J, with 15 bases in the middle. Germline V CDR1 and CDR2: MNHGY, SVAAGI. The CDR3 loop reads CASSYGWGYENTIYF. The CDR3 DNA follows: TGTGCCAGCAGTTACGGGTGGGGTTATGAAAACACCATATATTTT.

This clonotype was detected ten times or more. In nucleotides, the CDR3 is TGTGCCAGCAGTTTCGAAGGGAGTGGGAGGAACACCGGGGAGCTGTTTTTT. Translation: CASSFEGSGRNTGELFF. The chain uses TRBV12-3 or TRBV12-4 and TRBJ2-2, with a weak D call TRBD2 (5 bases). CDR3 length: 17 amino acids. The V gene lost 3 bases and the J gene lost 1 base, with 15 bases spanning the gap.

The rearrangement links TRBV11-2 to TRBJ2-7, with unresolved D. Germline V gene lookup returns CDR1 SGHAT and CDR2 FQNNGV. V gave up 3 bases and J gave up 0 bases, with 9 bases separating them. The CDR3 is made up of 14 amino acids. The CDR3 DNA reads as TGTGCCAGCAGCTTTCAACCCGCCTCCTACGAGCAGTACTTC. This codes for CASSFQPASYEQYF.

This chain connects TRBV5-1 to TRBJ2-3, with D maybe TRBD2 (6 bases). This CDR3 is built from 16 residues. The germline V gene encodes CDR1 SGHRS and CDR2 YFSETQ. V was trimmed by 4 bases and J by 1 base, leaving 16 bases between them. This chain's CDR3 is CASSAGLWCGTDTQYF. In DNA form, the CDR3 reads TGCGCCAGCAGCGCGGGACTTTGGTGTGGCACAGATACGCAGTATTTT.

Many counts were recorded for this clonotype. The rearrangement joins TRBV10-3 to TRBJ2-5; the D is unclear. Per the germline V gene, CDR1 is ENHRY and CDR2 is SYGVKD. The CDR3 sequence is 11 residues long. V dropped 3 bases and J dropped 2 bases, with 1 base sitting between them. The CDR3 protein is CAISEQETQYF. CDR3 DNA: TGTGCCATCAGTGAACAAGAGACCCAGTACTTC.

This clonotype was detected many times. This chain links TRBV10-2 with TRBJ2-6; D is unresolved. This CDR3 comprises 16 residues. The V end lost 1 base, the J end lost 0 bases, and 7 bases lay between the germline ends. The V gene's germline CDR1 is WSHSY and CDR2 SAAADI. DNA of the CDR3: TGCGCCAGCAGTGAGTGGGGAAACTCTGGGGCCAACGTCCTGACTTTC. Translation gives CASSEWGNSGANVLTF.